Below, 2 T cell receptor beta chains from the same sample are listed, as sequenced in a study of control samples from healthy donors and cancer patients. The repertoire was sequenced with immunoSEQ multiplex PCR; TCRdb's copy has only in-frame clones and lacks some. The table includes some 110,000 clones, over 90% detected once. Sequencing used blood. These receptors were collected from a man aged 30-40 years in good health.

The rearrangement joins TRBV28 to TRBJ2-3, with TRBD1 matching 10 bases. This CDR3 is built from 15 residues. J gave up 6 bases and V 5 bases, and 8 bases lay outside the gene matches. The germline V gene has CDR1 MDHEN and CDR2 SYDVKM. CDR3 sequence reads: CASSTRQGASDTQYF. CDR3 DNA sequence: TGTGCCAGCAGTACCCGACAGGGGGCATCGGATACGCAGTATTTT.

The chain uses TRBV6-4 and TRBJ1-1; D gene unclear. The germline V gene has CDR1 MRHNA and CDR2 SNTAGT. This CDR3 region has 13 residues. Trimming removed 3 bases from V and 4 bases from J, with 9 bases in between. The CDR3 coding sequence is TGTGCCAGCAGTGAAGCGTCCGGCACTGAAGCTTTCTTT. Its protein product is CASSEASGTEAFF.